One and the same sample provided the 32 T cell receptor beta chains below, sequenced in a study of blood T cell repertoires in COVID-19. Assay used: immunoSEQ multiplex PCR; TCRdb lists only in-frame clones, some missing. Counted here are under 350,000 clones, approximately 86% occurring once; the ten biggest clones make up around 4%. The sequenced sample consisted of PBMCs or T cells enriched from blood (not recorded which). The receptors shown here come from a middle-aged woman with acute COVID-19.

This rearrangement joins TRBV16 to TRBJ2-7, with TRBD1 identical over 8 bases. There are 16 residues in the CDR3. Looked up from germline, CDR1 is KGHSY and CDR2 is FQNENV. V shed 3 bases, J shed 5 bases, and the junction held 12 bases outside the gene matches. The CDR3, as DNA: TGTGCCAGCAGCCATTTTGGACAGGGACGAGGTAACGAGCAGTACTTC. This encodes CASSHFGQGRGNEQYF.

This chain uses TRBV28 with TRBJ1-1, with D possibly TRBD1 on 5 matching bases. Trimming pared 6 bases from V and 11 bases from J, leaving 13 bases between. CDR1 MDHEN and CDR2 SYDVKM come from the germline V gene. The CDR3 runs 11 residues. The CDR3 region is CASSPGRDAFF. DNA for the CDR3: TGTGCCAGCAGCCCAGGGAGGGACGCTTTCTTT.

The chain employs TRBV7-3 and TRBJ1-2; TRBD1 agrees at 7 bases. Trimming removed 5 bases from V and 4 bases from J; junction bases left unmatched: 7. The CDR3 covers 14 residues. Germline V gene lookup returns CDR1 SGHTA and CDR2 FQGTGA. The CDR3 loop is CASSPTGTVYGYTF. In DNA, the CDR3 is TGTGCCAGCAGCCCAACCGGGACAGTCTATGGCTACACCTTC. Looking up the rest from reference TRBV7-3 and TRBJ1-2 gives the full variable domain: GAGVSQTPSNKVTEKGKYVELRCDPISGHTALYWYRQSLGQGPEFLIYFQGTGAADDSGLPNDRFFAVRPEGSVSTLKIQRTERGDSAVYLCASSPTGTVYGYTFGSGTRLTVV.

CDR3 amino acids: CATSDPQYRTGGSYNEQFF. The CDR3 DNA follows: TGTGCCACCAGTGACCCGCAATACCGGACAGGGGGCTCCTACAATGAGCAGTTCTTC. The chain recombines TRBV24-1 with TRBJ2-1, with 10 positions matching TRBD1. CDR1 is KGHDR and CDR2 is SFDVKD in the germline V gene. The CDR3 runs 19 residues. The V gene end was trimmed by 4 bases and the J gene end by 0 bases; junction bases not matched to a gene: 11.

The CDR3 sequence: CASSESPGLAGVQETQYF. The CDR3 DNA is TGTGCCAGCAGCGAGAGCCCGGGACTAGCGGGGGTACAAGAGACCCAGTACTTC. The chain recombines TRBV9 with TRBJ2-5, with TRBD2 matching over 14 bases. This CDR3 contains 18 residues. Unmatched junction bases numbered 9, after V lost 3 bases and J lost 2 bases. Germline V gives CDR1 SGDLS, CDR2 YYNGEE. Complete variable domain (other parts from reference TRBV9 and TRBJ2-5): DSGVTQTPKHLITATGQRVTLRCSPRSGDLSVYWYQQSLDQGLQFLIQYYNGEERAKGNILERFSAQQFPDLHSELNLSSLELGDSALYFCASSESPGLAGVQETQYFGPGTRLLVL.

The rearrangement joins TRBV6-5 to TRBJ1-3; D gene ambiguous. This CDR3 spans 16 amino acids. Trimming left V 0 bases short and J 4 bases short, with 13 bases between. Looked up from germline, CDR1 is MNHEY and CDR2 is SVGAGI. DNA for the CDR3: TGTGCCAGCAGTTACTCGAAAGGGAGATGGGGAAACACCATATATTTT. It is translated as CASSYSKGRWGNTIYF.

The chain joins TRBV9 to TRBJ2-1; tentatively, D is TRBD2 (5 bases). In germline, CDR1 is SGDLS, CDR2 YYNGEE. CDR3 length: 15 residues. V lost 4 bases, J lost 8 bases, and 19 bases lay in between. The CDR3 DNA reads TGTGCCAGCAGCTCCCGAGAAGGACTTAGGGATGAGCAGTTCTTC. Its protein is CASSSREGLRDEQFF. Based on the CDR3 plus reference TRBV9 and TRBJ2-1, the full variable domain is DSGVTQTPKHLITATGQRVTLRCSPRSGDLSVYWYQQSLDQGLQFLIQYYNGEERAKGNILERFSAQQFPDLHSELNLSSLELGDSALYFCASSSREGLRDEQFFGPGTRLTVL.

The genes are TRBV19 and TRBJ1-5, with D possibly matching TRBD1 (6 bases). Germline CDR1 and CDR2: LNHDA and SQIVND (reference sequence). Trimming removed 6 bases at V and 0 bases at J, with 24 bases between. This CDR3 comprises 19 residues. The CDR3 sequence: CASRGDRRGRIYSNQPQHF. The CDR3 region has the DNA TGTGCCAGTAGAGGGGATCGCAGGGGTCGGATATATAGCAATCAGCCCCAGCATTTT.

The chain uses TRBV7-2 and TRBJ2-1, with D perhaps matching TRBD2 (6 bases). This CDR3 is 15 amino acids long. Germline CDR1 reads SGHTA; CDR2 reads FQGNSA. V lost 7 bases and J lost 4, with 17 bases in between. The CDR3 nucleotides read TGTGCCAGCAACCCGACTAGACCCGGTTACAATGAGCAGTTCTTC. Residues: CASNPTRPGYNEQFF.

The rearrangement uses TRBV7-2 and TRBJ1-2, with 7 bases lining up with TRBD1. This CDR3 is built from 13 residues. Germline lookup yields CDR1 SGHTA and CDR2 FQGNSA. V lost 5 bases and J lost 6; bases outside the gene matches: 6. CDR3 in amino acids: CASSRAGGNGYTF. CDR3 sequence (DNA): TGTGCCAGCAGCAGGGCAGGGGGAAATGGCTACACCTTC. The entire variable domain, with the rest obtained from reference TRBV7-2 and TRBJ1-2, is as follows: GAGVSQSPSNKVTEKGKDVELRCDPISGHTALYWYRQSLGQGLEFLIYFQGNSAPDKSGLPSDRFSAERTGGSVSTLTIQRTQQEDSAVYLCASSRAGGNGYTFGSGTRLTVV.

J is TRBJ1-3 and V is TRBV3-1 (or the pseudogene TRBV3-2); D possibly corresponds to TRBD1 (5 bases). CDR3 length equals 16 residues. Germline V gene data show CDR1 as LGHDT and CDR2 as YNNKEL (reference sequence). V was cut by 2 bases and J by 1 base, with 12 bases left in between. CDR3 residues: CASSQLSGGSGNTIYF. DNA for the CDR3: TGTGCCAGCAGCCAATTATCCGGGGGTTCTGGAAACACCATATATTTT.

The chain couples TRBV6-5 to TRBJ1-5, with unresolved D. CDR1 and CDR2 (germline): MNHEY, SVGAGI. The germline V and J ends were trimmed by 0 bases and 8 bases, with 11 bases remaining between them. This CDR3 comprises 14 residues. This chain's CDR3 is CASSYSGVSEPQHF. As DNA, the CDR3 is TGTGCCAGCAGTTACTCCGGGGTTTCGGAGCCCCAGCATTTT.

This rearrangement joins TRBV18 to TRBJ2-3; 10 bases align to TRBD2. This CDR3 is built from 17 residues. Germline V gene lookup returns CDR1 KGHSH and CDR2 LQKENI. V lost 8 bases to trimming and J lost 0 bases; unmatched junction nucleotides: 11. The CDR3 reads CASTHQAGGKSTDTQYF. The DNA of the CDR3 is TGTGCCAGCACACATCAAGCGGGAGGGAAAAGCACAGATACGCAGTATTTT.

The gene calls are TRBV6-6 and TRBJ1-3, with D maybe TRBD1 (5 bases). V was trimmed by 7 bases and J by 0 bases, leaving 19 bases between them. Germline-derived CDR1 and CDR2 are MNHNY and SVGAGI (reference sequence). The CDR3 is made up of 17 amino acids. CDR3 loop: CASTRKQASYSGNTIYF. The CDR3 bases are TGTGCCAGCACTCGAAAACAGGCATCATACTCTGGAAACACCATATATTTT.

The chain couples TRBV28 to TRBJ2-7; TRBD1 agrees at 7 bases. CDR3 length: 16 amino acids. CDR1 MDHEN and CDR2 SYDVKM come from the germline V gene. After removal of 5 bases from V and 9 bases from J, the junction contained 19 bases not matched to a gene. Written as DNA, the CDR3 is TGTGCCAGCAGTCCTCTTGACAGGGCCCAGGTCTGGGGGCAGTACTTC. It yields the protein CASSPLDRAQVWGQYF.

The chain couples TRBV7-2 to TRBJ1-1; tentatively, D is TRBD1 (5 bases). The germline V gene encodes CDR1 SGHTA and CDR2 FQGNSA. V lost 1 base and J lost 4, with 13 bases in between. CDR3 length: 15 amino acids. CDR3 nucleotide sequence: TGTGCCAGCAGCTTAGAGACGGGGGGAAGCACTGAAGCTTTCTTT. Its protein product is CASSLETGGSTEAFF.

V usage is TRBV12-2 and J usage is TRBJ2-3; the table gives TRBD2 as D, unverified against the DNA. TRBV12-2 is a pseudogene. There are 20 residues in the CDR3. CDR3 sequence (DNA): TGTGCAAGTCGCTTGACTCCCCTAGGGACTAGCGGGATTGACACAGATACGCAGTATTTT. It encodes CASRLTPLGTSGIDTDTQYF.

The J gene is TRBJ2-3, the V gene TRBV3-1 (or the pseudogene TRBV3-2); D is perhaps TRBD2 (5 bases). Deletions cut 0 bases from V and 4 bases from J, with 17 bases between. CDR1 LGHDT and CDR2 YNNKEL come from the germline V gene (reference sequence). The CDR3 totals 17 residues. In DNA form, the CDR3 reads TGTGCCAGCAGCCAAGAAGTGTCAGTGGGAGCGGCAGATACGCAGTATTTT. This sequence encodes CASSQEVSVGAADTQYF.

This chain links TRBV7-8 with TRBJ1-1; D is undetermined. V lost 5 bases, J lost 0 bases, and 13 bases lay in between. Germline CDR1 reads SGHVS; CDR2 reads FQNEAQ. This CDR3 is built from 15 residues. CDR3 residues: CASSPRRQLNTEAFF. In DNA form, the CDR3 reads TGTGCCAGCAGCCCGAGGCGGCAGTTGAACACTGAAGCTTTCTTT.

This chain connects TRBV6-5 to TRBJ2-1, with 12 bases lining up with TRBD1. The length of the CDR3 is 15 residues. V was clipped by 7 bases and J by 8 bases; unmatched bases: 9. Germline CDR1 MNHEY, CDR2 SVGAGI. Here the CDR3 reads CASIKGQGARYEQFF. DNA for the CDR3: TGTGCCAGCATAAAGGGACAGGGGGCGAGGTATGAGCAGTTCTTC.

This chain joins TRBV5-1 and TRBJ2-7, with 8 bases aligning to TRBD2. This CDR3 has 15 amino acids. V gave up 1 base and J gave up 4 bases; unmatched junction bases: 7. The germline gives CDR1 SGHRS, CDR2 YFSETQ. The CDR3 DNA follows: TGCGCCAGCAGCTTGCAGGGTAGCGGGGTATACGAGCAGTACTTC. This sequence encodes CASSLQGSGVYEQYF. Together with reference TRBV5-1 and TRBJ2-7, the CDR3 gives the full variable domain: KAGVTQTPRYLIKTRGQQVTLSCSPISGHRSVSWYQQTPGQGLQFLFEYFSETQRNKGNFPGRFSGRQFSNSRSEMNVSTLELGDSALYLCASSLQGSGVYEQYFGPGTRLTVT.

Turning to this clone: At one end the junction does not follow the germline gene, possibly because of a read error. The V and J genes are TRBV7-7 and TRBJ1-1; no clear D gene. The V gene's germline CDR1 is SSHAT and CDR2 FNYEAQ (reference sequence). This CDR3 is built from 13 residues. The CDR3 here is CASSLSLNTEAFF. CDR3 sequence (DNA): TGTGCTAGCAGCTTATCGTTGAACACTGAAGCTTTCTTT.

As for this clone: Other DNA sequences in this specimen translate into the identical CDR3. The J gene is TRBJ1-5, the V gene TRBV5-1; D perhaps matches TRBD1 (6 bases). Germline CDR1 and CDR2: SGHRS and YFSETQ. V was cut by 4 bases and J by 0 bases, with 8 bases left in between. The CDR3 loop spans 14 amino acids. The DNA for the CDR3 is TGCGCCAGCAGCCCGGACAGTAGCAATCAGCCCCAGCATTTT. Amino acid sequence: CASSPDSSNQPQHF.

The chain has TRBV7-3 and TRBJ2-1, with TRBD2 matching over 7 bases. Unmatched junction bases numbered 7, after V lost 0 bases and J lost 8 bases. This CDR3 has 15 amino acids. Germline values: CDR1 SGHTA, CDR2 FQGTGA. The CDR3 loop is CASSLTGEGFHEQFF. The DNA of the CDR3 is TGTGCCAGCAGCTTAACGGGGGAGGGGTTTCATGAGCAGTTCTTC.

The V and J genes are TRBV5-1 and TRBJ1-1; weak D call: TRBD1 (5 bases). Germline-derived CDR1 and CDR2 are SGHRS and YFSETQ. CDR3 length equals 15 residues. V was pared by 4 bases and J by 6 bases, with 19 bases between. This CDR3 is CASSIREGRGAEAFF. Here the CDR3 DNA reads TGCGCCAGCAGCATACGAGAGGGGCGGGGTGCTGAAGCTTTCTTT.

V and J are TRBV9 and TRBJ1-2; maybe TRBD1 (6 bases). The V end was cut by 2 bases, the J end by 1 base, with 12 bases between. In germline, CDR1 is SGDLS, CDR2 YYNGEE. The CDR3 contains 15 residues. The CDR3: CASSVSWTDNYGYTF. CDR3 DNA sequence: TGTGCCAGCAGCGTCTCATGGACAGATAACTATGGCTACACCTTC. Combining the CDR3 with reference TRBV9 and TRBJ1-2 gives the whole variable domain DSGVTQTPKHLITATGQRVTLRCSPRSGDLSVYWYQQSLDQGLQFLIQYYNGEERAKGNILERFSAQQFPDLHSELNLSSLELGDSALYFCASSVSWTDNYGYTFGSGTRLTVV.

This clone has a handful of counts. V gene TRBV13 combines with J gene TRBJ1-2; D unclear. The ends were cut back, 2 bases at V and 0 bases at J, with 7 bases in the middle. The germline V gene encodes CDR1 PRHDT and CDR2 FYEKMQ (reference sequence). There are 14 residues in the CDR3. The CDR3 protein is CASSLYSANYGYTF. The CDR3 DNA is TGTGCCAGCAGCTTATATTCGGCTAACTATGGCTACACCTTC. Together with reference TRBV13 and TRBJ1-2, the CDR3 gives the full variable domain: AAGVIQSPRHLIKEKRETATLKCYPIPRHDTVYWYQQGPGQDPQFLISFYEKMQSDKGSIPDRFSAQQFSDYHSELNMSSLELGDSALYFCASSLYSANYGYTFGSGTRLTVV.

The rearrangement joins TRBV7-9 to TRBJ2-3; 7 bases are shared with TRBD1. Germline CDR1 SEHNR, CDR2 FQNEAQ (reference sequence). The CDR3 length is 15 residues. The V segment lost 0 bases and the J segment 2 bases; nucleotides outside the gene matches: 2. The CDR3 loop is CASSLAGQFTDTQYF. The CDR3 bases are TGTGCCAGCAGCTTAGCGGGACAGTTCACAGATACGCAGTATTTT. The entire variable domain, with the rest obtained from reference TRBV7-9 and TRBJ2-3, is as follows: DTGVSQNPRHKITKRGQNVTFRCDPISEHNRLYWYRQTLGQGPEFLTYFQNEAQLEKSRLLSDRFSAERPKGSFSTLEIQRTEQGDSAMYLCASSLAGQFTDTQYFGPGTRLTVL.

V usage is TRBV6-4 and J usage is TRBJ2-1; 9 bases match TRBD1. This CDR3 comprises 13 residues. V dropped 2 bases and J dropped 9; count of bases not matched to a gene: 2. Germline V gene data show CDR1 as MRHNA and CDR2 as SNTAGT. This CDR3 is CASSDGQGTEQFF. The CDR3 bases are TGTGCCAGCAGTGACGGACAGGGGACTGAGCAGTTCTTC.

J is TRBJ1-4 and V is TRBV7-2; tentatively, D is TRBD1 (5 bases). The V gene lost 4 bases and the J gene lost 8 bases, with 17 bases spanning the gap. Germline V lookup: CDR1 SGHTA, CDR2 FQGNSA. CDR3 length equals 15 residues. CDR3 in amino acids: CASSWGGLREEKLFF. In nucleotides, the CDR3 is TGTGCCAGCAGCTGGGGGGGACTCAGGGAAGAAAAACTGTTTTTT.

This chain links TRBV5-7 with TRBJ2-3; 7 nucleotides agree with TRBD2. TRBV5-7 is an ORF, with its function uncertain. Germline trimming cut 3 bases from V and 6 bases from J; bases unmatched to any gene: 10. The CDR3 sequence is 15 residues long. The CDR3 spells CASSSLAALPDTQYF. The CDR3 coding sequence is TGTGCCAGCAGCTCGCTAGCGGCCCTCCCGGATACGCAGTATTTT.

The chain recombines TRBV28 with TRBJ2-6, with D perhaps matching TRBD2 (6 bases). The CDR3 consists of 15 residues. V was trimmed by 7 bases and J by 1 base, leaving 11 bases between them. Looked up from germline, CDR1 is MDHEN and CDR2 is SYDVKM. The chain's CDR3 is CASIGGGSGANVLTF. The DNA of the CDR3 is TGTGCCAGCATTGGTGGAGGGTCTGGGGCCAACGTCCTGACTTTC.